A single sample gave rise to the 14 T cell receptor beta chains below, sequenced in a study of T cells after posttransplantation cyclophosphamide. Measured with immunoSEQ multiplex PCR; TCRdb has only the in-frame clones, and not every one. In total the sample includes more than 10,000 clones, none of them seen once. Busulfan-fludarabine conditioning, marrow transplant, and cyclophosphamide on days +3 and +4 were administered. Sample: PBMCs, taken after allogeneic stem cell transplant with posttransplant cyclophosphamide. The receptors were gathered from a female patient aged 35-55 years who received an allogeneic stem cell transplant from an unrelated donor, was CMV-positive, and had acute GVHD only. These T cells may partly come from the graft donor.

This clone appeared many times. The rearrangement joins TRBV18 to TRBJ1-4, with a tentative D call TRBD1 (6 bases). Germline V gives CDR1 KGHSH, CDR2 LQKENI. The CDR3 extends over 13 amino acids. V was cut by 4 bases and J by 4 bases, with 7 bases left in between. DNA of the CDR3: TGTGCCAGCTCACAGGGGGTTAATGAAAAACTGTTTTTT. Translation: CASSQGVNEKLFF.

This clone was counted many times. V and J are TRBV5-1 and TRBJ2-5; TRBD2 is a possible D gene (6 bases). V gave up 4 bases and J gave up 5 bases, with 12 bases separating them. The CDR3 runs to 13 residues. Germline V gives CDR1 SGHRS, CDR2 YFSETQ. In DNA form, the CDR3 reads TGCGCCAGCAGCGTAAGACTAGACGAGACCCAGTACTTC. Its translation: CASSVRLDETQYF.

This clone occurred many times. Other DNA sequences of this sample code for an identical CDR3. The chain carries TRBV19 and TRBJ2-3, with D maybe TRBD2 (6 bases). This CDR3 region has 15 residues. The ends were cut back, 5 bases at V and 2 bases at J, with 14 bases in the middle. Germline CDR1 LNHDA, CDR2 SQIVND (reference sequence). The CDR3 region has the DNA TGTGCCAGTAGTCGGAGGGGACGGTACACAGATACGCAGTATTTT. Translation: CASSRRGRYTDTQYF.

This clone was seen many times. One end of the junction fails to match germline, which may point to a read error. Other DNA sequences from this sample encode an identical CDR3 as well. The chain employs TRBV19 and TRBJ1-1; D is uncertain. Per germline, CDR1 LNHDA and CDR2 SQIVND (reference sequence). The CDR3 covers 13 residues. The DNA for the CDR3 is TGTGCCAGTAGTGGGGAGAAGAACACTGAGGCTTTCTTT. It yields the protein CASSGEKNTEAFF.

CDR3 region: CASSLVAASSYTGELFF. The CDR3 DNA follows: TGTGCCAGCAGCTTAGTAGCTGCTTCTTCTTACACCGGGGAGCTGTTTTTT. The chain employs TRBV7-2 and TRBJ2-2; D unclear. The CDR3 totals 17 residues. CDR1 is SGHTA and CDR2 is FQGNSA in the germline V gene. V was clipped by 1 base and J by 3 bases, with 15 bases between them.

In its sample, this clone was seen a few times. The gene calls are TRBV5-6 and TRBJ2-2; the D gene is possibly TRBD1 (5 bases). V lost 2 bases and J lost 5, with 10 bases in between. The CDR3 has 14 residues. Germline values: CDR1 SGHDT, CDR2 YYEEEE. The CDR3: CASSFSGQTGELFF. CDR3 nucleotide sequence: TGTGCCAGCAGCTTCTCAGGGCAAACCGGGGAGCTGTTTTTT.

This clone was detected ten times or more. The chain combines TRBV5-6 with TRBJ2-5; 12 nucleotides align to TRBD1. V trimming: 0 bases; J trimming: 5 bases; junction bases outside the gene matches: 5. CDR1 is SGHDT and CDR2 is YYEEEE in the germline V gene. This CDR3 has 16 residues. In nucleotides, the CDR3 is TGTGCCAGCAGCTTGGCCGGGACAGGGGGCCTGGAGACCCAGTACTTC. Translating gives CASSLAGTGGLETQYF.

CDR3 coding DNA: TGTGCCAGCTCACCACGGCGGACAGGGAGTAATTCACCCCTCCACTTT. Encoded protein: CASSPRRTGSNSPLHF. This rearrangement joins TRBV18 to TRBJ1-6, with 8 positions matching TRBD1. With 1 base clipped from V and 6 bases from J, the junction kept 5 bases outside the gene matches. The length of the CDR3 is 16 residues. Germline lookup yields CDR1 KGHSH and CDR2 LQKENI.

This clone was detected many times. V usage is TRBV29-1 and J usage is TRBJ2-7; 8 bases map to TRBD1. This CDR3 has 12 residues. V was pared by 5 bases and J by 4 bases, with 4 bases of the junction left unmatched. The germline V gene has CDR1 SQVTM and CDR2 ANQGSEA. The CDR3 spells CSVMRQGYEQYF. The CDR3 DNA reads as TGCAGCGTTATGAGACAGGGGTACGAGCAGTACTTC.

This clone showed up many times. V is TRBV7-9 and J is TRBJ2-7; 14 bases fit TRBD2. Per the germline V gene, CDR1 is SEHNR and CDR2 is FQNEAQ (reference sequence). CDR3 length: 16 residues. The V and J ends lost 3 bases and 6 bases, in that order; junction bases with no gene match: 7. The CDR3 DNA sequence: TGTGCCAGCAGCTTCTTCGGGACTAGCGGGAGTGGCGAGCAGTACTTC. Its translation: CASSFFGTSGSGEQYF.

This clone was counted ten times or more. The chain combines TRBV4-1 with TRBJ2-7; D may be TRBD2 (5 bases). Germline lookup yields CDR1 MGHRA and CDR2 YSYEKL. CDR3 size: 15 residues. V was shortened by 2 bases and J by 5 bases, with 16 bases between the two germline ends. The CDR3 is CASSQRIQFGDEQYF. The CDR3 DNA reads as TGCGCCAGCAGCCAAAGGATCCAATTCGGGGACGAGCAGTACTTC.

Ten or more counts support this clone. The gene calls are TRBV4-1 and TRBJ2-4; 7 positions agree with TRBD2. V was pared by 3 bases and J by 8 bases, with 4 bases of the junction left unmatched. The germline V gene encodes CDR1 MGHRA and CDR2 YSYEKL. The CDR3 runs to 13 residues. The chain's CDR3 is CASSHQGGDIQYF. In nucleotides, the CDR3 is TGCGCCAGCAGCCATCAGGGAGGGGACATTCAGTACTTC.

This clone came up many times. The chain is built from TRBV10-3 and TRBJ1-1, with D maybe TRBD1 (6 bases). Trimming took 3 bases from V and 7 from J, leaving 12 bases between them. CDR3 size: 13 residues. Germline CDR1 ENHRY, CDR2 SYGVKD. DNA of the CDR3: TGTGCCATCAGTGACCGAACAGGGAGTGAAGCTTTCTTT. It is translated as CAISDRTGSEAFF.

J is TRBJ2-5 and V is TRBV11-2; TRBD2 agrees at 7 bases. This CDR3 region has 14 residues. Trimming at V came to 7 bases and at J to 5 bases, leaving 10 bases not matched to a gene. CDR1 is SGHAT and CDR2 is FQNNGV in the germline V gene. The DNA of the CDR3 is TGTGCCAGCACCCTATGGGAGGGGATGGAGACCCAGTACTTC. This translates into CASTLWEGMETQYF.